This T cell receptor beta chain was found in a study of blood T cell repertoires in COVID-19. In its sample, this clone was seen a few times. Trimming removed 0 bases at V and 4 bases at J, with 21 bases between. Germline CDR1 reads LGHNA; CDR2 reads YNFKEQ. The CDR3 sequence is 18 residues long. Sequencing used immunoSEQ multiplex PCR; TCRdb keeps in-frame clones, though not all of them. The sample contains approximately 76,000 clones, 83% of which appear only once. Sequencing was done on a sample of peripheral blood. The chain combines TRBV4-2 with TRBJ1-2; D is perhaps TRBD1 (5 bases). The origin of this receptor is a woman in her fifties or sixties with acute or convalescent COVID-19. The CDR3 region is CASSQDVGDRSKGYGYTF. CDR3 in DNA: TGTGCCAGCAGCCAAGATGTTGGAGACAGATCGAAGGGCTATGGCTACACCTTC.